This TCR beta chain was sequenced in a study of tumor-infiltrating lymphocytes in primary liver carcinoma. Study details: Each sample had roughly 3.5 to 7.5 million productive TCRbeta reads regardless of tissue type. General study findings and limits: Tumor-blood pairs (like tumor-adjacent pairs) overlapped less than tumor region pairs did.

TCR beta cDNA was made from 400 to 500 ng total RNA with a constant-region primer. Slightly modified ARM-PCR with three nested multiplex PCR rounds yielded TCR beta libraries. TRBV1-TRBV30 forward primers paired with a C-beta reverse primer were used in the first two PCR rounds, which ran approximately 10 cycles each. TCRdb passed the multiplex PCR reads through MiXCR, listing each CDR3 protein once. The table shows fewer than 350,000 distinct CDR3 sequences, with approximately 65% occurring only once. This clonotype was found a few times. The antigen is undetermined. This CDR3 has 14 amino acids. V gave up 7 bases and J gave up 2 bases, with 12 bases separating them. Germline loops: CDR1 SGHRS, CDR2 YFSETQ. In addition to blood RNA drawn from unsorted whole blood, germline DNA was extracted. Collection of around 4 milliliters of peripheral blood took place before surgery.

Material for sequencing was peripheral blood. The chain recombines TRBV5-1 with TRBJ1-4, with D possibly TRBD1 on 6 matching bases. This clonotype was obtained from a man aged 35 to 55 with primary liver carcinoma and hepatitis B virus infection. CDR3 DNA sequence: TGCGCCAGCCGGGGGCAACCGACTAATGAAAAACTGTTTTTT. This codes for CASRGQPTNEKLFF.